This T cell receptor beta chain originates from a study of vaccination and CD4 T cells after COVID-19. For the study at large: For post-vaccine samples, collection took place a median about 65 days after dose two, ranging from 14 to 241.

Germline assignment: CDR1 MNHEY and CDR2 SMNVEV (reference sequence). The CDR3 extends over 15 amino acids. The ends were cut back, 1 base at V and 0 bases at J, with 4 bases in the middle. This clonotype is labeled as large. Its antigen is undetermined. The Oncomine TCR Beta short-read assay generated sequence data from the DNA of cultured CD4+ T cells. TCRdb reprocessed the PCR reads with MiXCR, giving one entry per CDR3 protein. The sample has 10,000 to 15,000 distinct CDR3 sequences; around 58% are singletons. Sample treatment: roughly 10-day PBMC culture with coronavirus spike peptide pools or control peptides (ViraFEST assay).

The source material was CD4+ T cells from blood, cultured in vitro. This receptor was taken from a human donor who had recovered from COVID-19. The chain employs TRBV27 and TRBJ2-6; D gene uncertain. In DNA form, the CDR3 reads TGTGCCAGCAGTTTATTGTACTCTGGGGCCAACGTCCTGACTTTC. It specifies CASSLLYSGANVLTF.